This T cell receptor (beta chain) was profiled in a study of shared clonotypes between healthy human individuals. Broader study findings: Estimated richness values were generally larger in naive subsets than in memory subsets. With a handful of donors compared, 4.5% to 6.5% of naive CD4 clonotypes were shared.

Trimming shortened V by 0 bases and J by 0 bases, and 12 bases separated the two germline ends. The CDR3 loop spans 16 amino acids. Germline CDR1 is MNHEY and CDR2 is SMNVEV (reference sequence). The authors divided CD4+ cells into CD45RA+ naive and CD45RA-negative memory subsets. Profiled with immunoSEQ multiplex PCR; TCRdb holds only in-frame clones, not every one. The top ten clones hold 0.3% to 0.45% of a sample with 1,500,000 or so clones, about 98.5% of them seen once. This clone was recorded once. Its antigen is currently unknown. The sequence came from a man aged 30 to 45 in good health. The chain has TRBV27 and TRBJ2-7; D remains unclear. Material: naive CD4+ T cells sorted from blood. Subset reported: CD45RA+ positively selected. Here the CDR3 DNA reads TGTGCCAGCAGTTTATCGAAGACTGCGAACTCCTACGAGCAGTACTTC. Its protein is CASSLSKTANSYEQYF.